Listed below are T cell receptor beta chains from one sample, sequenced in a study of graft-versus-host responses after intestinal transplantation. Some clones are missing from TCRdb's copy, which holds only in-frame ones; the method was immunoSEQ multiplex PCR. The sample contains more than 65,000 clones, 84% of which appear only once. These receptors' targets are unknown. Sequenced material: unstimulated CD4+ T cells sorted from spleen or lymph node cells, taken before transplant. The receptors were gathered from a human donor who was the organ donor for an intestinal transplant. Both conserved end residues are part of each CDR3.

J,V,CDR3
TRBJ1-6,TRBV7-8,CASNPVGSYNSPLHF
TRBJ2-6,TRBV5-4,CASSSSRDRAGANVLTF
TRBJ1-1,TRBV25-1,CASSEYSRGPPNTEAFF
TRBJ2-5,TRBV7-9,CASSAGTGLETQYF
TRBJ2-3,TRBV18,CASSQSDGTSQYF
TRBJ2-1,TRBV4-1,CASSHPGQGRNEQFF
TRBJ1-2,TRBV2,CASRTGVRNGYTF
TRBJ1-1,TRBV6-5,CASSYSAGKAEAFF
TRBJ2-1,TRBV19,CASSPVPRTTYSEQFF
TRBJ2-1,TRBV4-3,CASSQAWTSGGYNEQFF
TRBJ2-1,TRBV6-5,CASSPRGTGVNEQFF
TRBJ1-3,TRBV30,CAWARDRGYSSGNTIYF
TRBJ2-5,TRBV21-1,CASSKVWYITGKETQYF
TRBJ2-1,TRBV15,CATSRDLPETNEQFF
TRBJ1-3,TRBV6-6,CASSYSSRGQGNTIYF
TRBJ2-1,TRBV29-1,CSVDKGRLRNNEQFF
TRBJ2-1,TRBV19,CASSISEFGEQFF
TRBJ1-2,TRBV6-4,CASSENPSINYGYTF
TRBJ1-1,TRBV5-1,CASRERGNTEAFF
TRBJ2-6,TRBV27,CASSPKTGTGRFSGANVLTF
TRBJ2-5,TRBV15,CATSGRLGAQETQYF
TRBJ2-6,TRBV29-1,CSVVGGLGGANVLTF
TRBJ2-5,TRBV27,CASSDHTSGGARTQYF
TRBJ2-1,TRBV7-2,CASNQGSSYNEQFF